The clone carrying this T cell receptor beta chain was seen just once. Its antigen is as yet unknown. The source of the sample is a study of persistence of HIV-infected CD4 T cells. General study findings and limits: Antigen-responding cells were enriched for degenerate expanded CDR3beta sequences.

Trimming shortened V by 5 bases and J by 8 bases, and 18 bases separated the two germline ends. This CDR3 spans 15 amino acids. Per the germline V gene, CDR1 is SGHTA and CDR2 is FQGNSA. The libraries were made with immunoSEQ version 4 in survey mode. Sequenced by immunoSEQ multiplex PCR; TCRdb stores in-frame clones only, minus some. The sample consists of 50,000 or so clones, 75% to 85% of them appearing once. Stimulation used 8.5 to 10 ug/mL lysate from CMV-infected fibroblasts. Memory cells lacking CD40L and CD69 with high CD45RO were sorted. The chain has TRBV7-2 and TRBJ1-4; D ambiguous. This specimen was CD4+ T cells sorted from PBMCs after roughly 18-hour stimulation, taken from a patient who received antiretroviral therapy. This clonotype originated in an adult man with HIV who was CMV-seropositive. CDR3 sequence (DNA): TGTGCCAGCAGCGCTTCGGGCGTCCGCGGCGAAAAACTGTTTTTT. Encoded protein: CASSASGVRGEKLFF.